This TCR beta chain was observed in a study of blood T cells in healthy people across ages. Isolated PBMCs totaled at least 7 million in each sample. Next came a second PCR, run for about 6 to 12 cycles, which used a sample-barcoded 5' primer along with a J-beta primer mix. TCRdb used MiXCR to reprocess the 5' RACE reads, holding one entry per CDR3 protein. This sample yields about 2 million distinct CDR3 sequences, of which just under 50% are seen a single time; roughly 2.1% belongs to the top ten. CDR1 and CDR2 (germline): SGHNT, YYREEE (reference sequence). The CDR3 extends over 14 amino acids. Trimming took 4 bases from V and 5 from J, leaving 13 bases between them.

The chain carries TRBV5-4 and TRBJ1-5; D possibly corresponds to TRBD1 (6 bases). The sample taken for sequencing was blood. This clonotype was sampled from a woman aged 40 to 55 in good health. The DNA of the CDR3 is TGTGCCAGCAGCAGAGGGGGACGTGATCAGCCCCAGCATTTT. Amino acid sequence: CASSRGGRDQPQHF. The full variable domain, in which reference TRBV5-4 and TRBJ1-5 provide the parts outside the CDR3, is ETGVTQSPTHLIKTRGQQVTLRCSSQSGHNTVSWYQQALGQGPQFIFQYYREEENGRGNFPPRFSGLQFPNYSSELNVNALELDDSALYLCASSRGGRDQPQHFGDGTRLSIL.